These T cell receptor beta chains were read from a single sample in a study of PD-1 blockade in classical Hodgkin lymphoma. The table came from immunoSEQ multiplex PCR; TCRdb's copy has only in-frame clones and leaves some out. The sample has under 25,000 clones, about 70% seen once. Source: peripheral blood mononuclear cells (PBMCs), taken before the fourth cycle of nivolumab. Receptors were obtained from a human donor with classical Hodgkin lymphoma. CDR3s include the opening cysteine and the closing phenylalanine or tryptophan. D genes are given only for firm matches. The size of a clone is reported for some rows only, either as once, few or many, or as a class for expanded clones.

d_gene	v_gene	j_gene	abundance	CDR3nt	CDR3aa
NA	TRBV7-8	TRBJ1-5	NA	TGTGCCAGCAGCTTAGCTCCCAGTCAGCCCCAGCATTTT	CASSLAPSQPQHF
NA	TRBV7-9	TRBJ1-2	NA	TGTGCCAGCAGCTTAGTTCGAAAAGGGGACTTGTATGGCTACACCTTC	CASSLVRKGDLYGYTF
NA	TRBV5-1	TRBJ2-1	few	TGCGCCAGCAGCTTGATGGCGGAATGGGATGAGCAGTTCTTC	CASSLMAEWDEQFF
NA	TRBV7-9	TRBJ1-6	NA	TGTGCCAGCAGCGTGGGGGGAACCTATAATTCACCCCTCCACTTT	CASSVGGTYNSPLHF
NA	TRBV18	TRBJ2-2	NA	TGTGCCAGCTCACCAAGTTCAGGCCAGAACACCGGGGAGCTGTTTTTT	CASSPSSGQNTGELFF
NA	TRBV10-2	TRBJ1-1	NA	TGCGCCAGCAGTGAGGTAACTCGGGAGACTGAAGCTTTCTTT	CASSEVTRETEAFF
NA	TRBV18	TRBJ1-2	NA	TGTGCCAGCTCGCCTGACAGGACCCTCTATGGCTACACCTTC	CASSPDRTLYGYTF
NA	TRBV18	TRBJ1-1	NA	TGTGCCAGCTTGAGAGAAATGAACACTGAAGCTTTCTTT	CASLREMNTEAFF
NA	TRBV9	TRBJ2-2	NA	TGTGCCAGCAGCCCCAGAACAGGGGGGGGCGGGGAGCTGTTTTTT	CASSPRTGGGGELFF
NA	TRBV28	TRBJ2-7	NA	TGTGCCAGCAGCAACGCCGACAGGCCGGCCTACGAGCAGTACTTC	CASSNADRPAYEQYF
NA	TRBV28	TRBJ1-5	once	TGTGCCAGCAGTTTGGCCCTACAGTTTCAGCCCCAGCATTTT	CASSLALQFQPQHF
NA	TRBV28	TRBJ2-7	NA	TGTGCCAGCAGTTTATCATCGGTCTACGAGCAGTACTTC	CASSLSSVYEQYF
TRBD1	TRBV29-1	TRBJ2-7	once	TGCAGCGTTGTCCGGGACAGGGGTCGCGAGCAGTACTTC	CSVVRDRGREQYF
NA	TRBV6-5	TRBJ2-7	NA	TGTGCCAGCAACCCCTCGGAGTCCTACGAGCAGTACTTC	CASNPSESYEQYF
NA	TRBV2	TRBJ1-1	NA	TGTGCCAGCTCATACAGCACTGAAGCTTTCTTT	CASSYSTEAFF
NA	TRBV11-3	TRBJ2-1	NA	TGTGCCAGCAGCTTAGGGTTAACCAGGTACAATGAGCAGTTCTTC	CASSLGLTRYNEQFF
TRBD1	TRBV5-1	TRBJ1-6	few	TGCGCCAGCAGCACGGGACAGAGCTCCTATAATTCACCCCTCCACTTT	CASSTGQSSYNSPLHF
TRBD2	TRBV7-8	TRBJ2-7	NA	TGTGCCAGCAGCTCGGCAGGGACTAGATCTTACGAGCAGTACTTC	CASSSAGTRSYEQYF
TRBD1	TRBV28	TRBJ1-1	NA	TGTGCCAGCAAACCGGGACAGTGGAACACTGAAGCTTTCTTT	CASKPGQWNTEAFF
TRBD1	TRBV7-9	TRBJ1-1	medium-sized	TGTGCCAGCAGCTTAACAGGGGGGCACACTGAAGCTTTCTTT	CASSLTGGHTEAFF
TRBD1	TRBV5-1	TRBJ2-7	NA	TGCGCCAGCAGCCGGGGACAGGGGGGTTCGGACGAGCAGTACTTC	CASSRGQGGSDEQYF
TRBD1	TRBV18	TRBJ1-1	NA	TGTGCCAGCTCACCAGACAGGGGCTTCATTGCTTTCTTT	CASSPDRGFIAFF
NA	TRBV13	TRBJ2-5	NA	TGTGCCAGCAGCTTAGGGAGGCTGGAGACCCAGTACTTC	CASSLGRLETQYF
NA	TRBV4-1	TRBJ1-1	NA	TGCGCCAGCAGCCAAGGGGGGGCGCGGGTGATTTGGGACACTGAAGCTTTCTTT	CASSQGGARVIWDTEAFF
NA	TRBV5-8	TRBJ2-1	NA	TGTGCCAGCAGCTTGGACAGGGTCCATGAGCAGTTCTTC	CASSLDRVHEQFF
TRBD1	TRBV10-3	TRBJ2-1	NA	TGTGCCATCAGCCCGGTGGGGACAGCTTACAATGAGCAGTTCTTC	CAISPVGTAYNEQFF
NA	TRBV5-6	TRBJ2-3	NA	TGTGCCAGCAAACTCGGGGTCGACACAGATACGCAGTATTTT	CASKLGVDTDTQYF
TRBD2	TRBV30	TRBJ2-2	few	TGTGCCTGGAGTGTAAAGTCTGCGGGGGGGCCCACCGGGGAGCTGTTTTTT	CAWSVKSAGGPTGELFF
TRBD2	TRBV11-1	TRBJ2-2	NA	TGTGCCAGCAGCTCCCGGACTAGCGGGAGATCGGGGGAGCTGTTTTTT	CASSSRTSGRSGELFF
NA	TRBV27	TRBJ1-4	NA	TGTGCCAGCAGTGAGGAGGGGAGTGAAAAACTGTTTTTT	CASSEEGSEKLFF
NA	TRBV10-3	TRBJ1-1	NA	TGTGCCATCAGAACGAGACAGAGTTACACTGAAGCTTTCTTT	CAIRTRQSYTEAFF
TRBD1	TRBV4-3	TRBJ1-3	NA	TGCGCCAGCAGCCTCACAGGGGCGGGAAACACCATATATTTT	CASSLTGAGNTIYF
TRBD2	TRBV27	TRBJ2-7	NA	TGTGCCAGCAGTTTAGCGGGAGTGGGTTCTTACGAGCAGTACTTC	CASSLAGVGSYEQYF
NA	TRBV6-5	TRBJ1-1	NA	TGTGCCAGCAGTAGACCCGGGCCTGAAGCTTTCTTT	CASSRPGPEAFF
NA	TRBV11-1	TRBJ2-1	NA	TGTGCCAGCAGCTTGGGGGACTCCAGTTACAATGAGCAGTTCTTC	CASSLGDSSYNEQFF
TRBD1	TRBV7-2	TRBJ1-1	NA	TGTGCCAGCAGCTTAAGGGACAGGAACACTGAAGCTTTCTTT	CASSLRDRNTEAFF
TRBD1	TRBV5-4	TRBJ2-7	NA	TGTGCCAGCAGCGGACAGGGGGCCTCCTACGAGCAGTACTTC	CASSGQGASYEQYF
NA	TRBV5-4	TRBJ2-5	NA	TGTGCCAGCAGCGAAAGAGAGACCCAGTACTTC	CASSERETQYF
NA	TRBV5-6	TRBJ2-1	once	TGTGCCAGCAGCTTGGGCGGAAATGAGCAGTTCTTC	CASSLGGNEQFF
NA	TRBV10-3	TRBJ2-2	NA	TGTGCCATCGGCGGAACGAACACCGGGGAGCTGTTTTTT	CAIGGTNTGELFF
NA	TRBV6-5	TRBJ1-2	NA	TGTGCCAGCAGTTACATTCCCAGGGAAAACTATGGCTACACCTTC	CASSYIPRENYGYTF